This T cell receptor beta chain was sequenced in a study of shared clonotypes between healthy human individuals. A remark on this clone: Its antigen is not known.

The V gene end was trimmed by 1 base and the J gene end by 0 bases; junction bases not matched to a gene: 5. The CDR3 has 16 amino acids. Germline lookup yields CDR1 SGHRS and CDR2 YFSETQ. About 30,000 T cell genomes, or roughly 180 ng DNA, went into the sorted-subset replicate PCRs. Clones were read by immunoSEQ multiplex PCR, and TCRdb kept only the in-frame ones, dropping some. The sample shows 2.3 million or so clones, approximately 95% of them seen only once. Study results and limitations: A generally larger estimated richness was seen in naive subsets than in memory subsets.

The source of this sequence is a man younger than 35 in good health. Some clones in this sample may be carry-over from other donors' samples. What was sequenced was naive CD4+ T cells from PBMCs. Indicated subset: CD45RA+ positively selected. The chain joins TRBV5-1 to TRBJ2-3, with 7 bases fitting TRBD2. Here the CDR3 reads CASSLWAGVSTDTQYF. Written as DNA, the CDR3 is TGCGCCAGCAGCTTGTGGGCGGGAGTTAGCACAGATACGCAGTATTTT. Based on the CDR3 plus reference TRBV5-1 and TRBJ2-3, the full variable domain is KAGVTQTPRYLIKTRGQQVTLSCSPISGHRSVSWYQQTPGQGLQFLFEYFSETQRNKGNFPGRFSGRQFSNSRSEMNVSTLELGDSALYLCASSLWAGVSTDTQYFGPGTRLTVL.